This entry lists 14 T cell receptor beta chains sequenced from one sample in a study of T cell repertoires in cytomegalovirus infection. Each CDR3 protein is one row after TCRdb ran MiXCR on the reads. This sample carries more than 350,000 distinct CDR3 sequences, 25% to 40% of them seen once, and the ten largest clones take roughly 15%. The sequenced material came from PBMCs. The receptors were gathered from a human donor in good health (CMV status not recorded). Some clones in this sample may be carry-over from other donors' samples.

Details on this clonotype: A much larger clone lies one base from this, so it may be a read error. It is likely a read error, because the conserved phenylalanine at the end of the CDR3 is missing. CDR3: CATRPTGTETQYL. CDR3 nucleotide sequence: TGTGCCACCAGACCGACAGGGACAGAGACCCAGTACTTA. The gene calls are TRBV24-1 and TRBJ2-5, with TRBD1 identical over 7 bases. The trim removed 7 bases at V and 4 bases at J, leaving 5 bases unmatched. The CDR3 is 13 amino acids. Germline V gene data show CDR1 as KGHDR and CDR2 as SFDVKD.

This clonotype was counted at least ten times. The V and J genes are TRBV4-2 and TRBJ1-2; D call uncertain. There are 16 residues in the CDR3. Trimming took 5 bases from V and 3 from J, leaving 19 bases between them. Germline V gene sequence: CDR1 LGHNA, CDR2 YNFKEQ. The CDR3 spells CASSYPDSTQDYGYTF. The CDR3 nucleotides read TGTGCCAGCAGCTACCCGGACTCTACCCAAGACTATGGCTACACCTTC.

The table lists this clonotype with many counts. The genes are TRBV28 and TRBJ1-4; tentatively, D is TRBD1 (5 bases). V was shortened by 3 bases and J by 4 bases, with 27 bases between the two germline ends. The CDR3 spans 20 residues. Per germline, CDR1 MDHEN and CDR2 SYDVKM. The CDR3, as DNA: TGTGCCAGCAGTTTTAGGGGAGAGGACACCCGAGTCGTCGTTAATGAAAAACTGTTTTTT. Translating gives CASSFRGEDTRVVVNEKLFF.

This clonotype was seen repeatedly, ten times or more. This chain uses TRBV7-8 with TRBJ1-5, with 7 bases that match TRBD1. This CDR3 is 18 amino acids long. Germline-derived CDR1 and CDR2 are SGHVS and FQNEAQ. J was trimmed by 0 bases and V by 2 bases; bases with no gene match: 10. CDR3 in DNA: TGTGCCAGCAGCTTATCGCAGGGGGGCACCAATAGCAATCAGCCCCAGCATTTT. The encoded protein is CASSLSQGGTNSNQPQHF.

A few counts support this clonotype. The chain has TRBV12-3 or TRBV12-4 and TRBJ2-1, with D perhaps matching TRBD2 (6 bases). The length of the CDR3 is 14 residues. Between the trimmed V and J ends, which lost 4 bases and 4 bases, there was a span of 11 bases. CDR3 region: CASSSRRGYNEQFF. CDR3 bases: TGTGCCAGCAGTTCCCGCCGGGGGTACAATGAGCAGTTCTTC.

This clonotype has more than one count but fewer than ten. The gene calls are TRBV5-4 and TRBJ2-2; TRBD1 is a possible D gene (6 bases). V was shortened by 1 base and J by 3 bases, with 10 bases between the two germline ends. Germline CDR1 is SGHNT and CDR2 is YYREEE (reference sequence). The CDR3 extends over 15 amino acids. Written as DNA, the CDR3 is TGTGCCAGCAGCTTGATGGGGGCGGACACCGGGGAGCTGTTTTTT. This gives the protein CASSLMGADTGELFF.

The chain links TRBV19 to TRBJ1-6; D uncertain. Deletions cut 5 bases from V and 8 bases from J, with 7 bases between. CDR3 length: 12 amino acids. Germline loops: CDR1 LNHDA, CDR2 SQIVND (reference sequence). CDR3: CASSRVDSPLHF. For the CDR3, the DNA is TGTGCCAGTAGTCGCGTGGATTCACCCCTCCACTTT.

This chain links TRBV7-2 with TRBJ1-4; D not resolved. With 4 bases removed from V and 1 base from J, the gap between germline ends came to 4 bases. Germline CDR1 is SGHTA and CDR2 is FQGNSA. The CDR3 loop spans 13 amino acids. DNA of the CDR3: TGTGCCAGCAGCTCCTTAACTAATGAAAAACTGTTTTTT. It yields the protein CASSSLTNEKLFF.

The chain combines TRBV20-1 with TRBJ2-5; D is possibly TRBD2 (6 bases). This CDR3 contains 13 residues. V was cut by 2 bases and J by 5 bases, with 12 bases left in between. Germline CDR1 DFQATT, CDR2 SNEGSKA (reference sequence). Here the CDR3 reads CSARTGLTETQYF. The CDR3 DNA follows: TGCAGTGCTAGAACGGGACTCACGGAGACCCAGTACTTC.

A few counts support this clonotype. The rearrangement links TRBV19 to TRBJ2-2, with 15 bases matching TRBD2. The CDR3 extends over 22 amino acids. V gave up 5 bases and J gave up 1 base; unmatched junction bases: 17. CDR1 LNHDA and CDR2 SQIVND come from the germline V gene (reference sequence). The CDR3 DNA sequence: TGTGCCAGTAGTCCCTACCCAATTGCCGGGACTAGCGGGGGGCAGAACACCGGGGAGCTGTTTTTT. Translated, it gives CASSPYPIAGTSGGQNTGELFF.

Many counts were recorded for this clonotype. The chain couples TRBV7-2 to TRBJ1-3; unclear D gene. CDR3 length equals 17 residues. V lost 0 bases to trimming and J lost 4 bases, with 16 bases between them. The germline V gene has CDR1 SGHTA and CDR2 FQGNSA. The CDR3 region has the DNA TGTGCCAGCAGCTTAGCCCAGAGACTCGGACTCGGAAACACCATATATTTT. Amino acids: CASSLAQRLGLGNTIYF.

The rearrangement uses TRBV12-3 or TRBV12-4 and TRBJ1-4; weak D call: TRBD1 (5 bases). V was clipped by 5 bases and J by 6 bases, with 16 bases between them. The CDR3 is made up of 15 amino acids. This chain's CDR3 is CASSGTWGVHEKLFF. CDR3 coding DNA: TGTGCCAGCAGTGGGACGTGGGGGGTACATGAAAAACTGTTTTTT.

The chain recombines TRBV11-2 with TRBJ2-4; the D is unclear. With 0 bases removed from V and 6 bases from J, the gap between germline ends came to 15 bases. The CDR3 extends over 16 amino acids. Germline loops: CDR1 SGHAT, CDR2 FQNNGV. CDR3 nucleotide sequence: TGTGCCAGCAGCTTAGACTTCGCTAGATTGTCAAACATTCAGTACTTC. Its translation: CASSLDFARLSNIQYF.

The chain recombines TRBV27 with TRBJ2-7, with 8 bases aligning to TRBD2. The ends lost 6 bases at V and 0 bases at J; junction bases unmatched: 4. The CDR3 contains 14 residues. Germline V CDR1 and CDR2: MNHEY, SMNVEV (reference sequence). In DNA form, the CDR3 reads TGTGCCAGCAGCCGGGGGGGGTACTCCTACGAGCAGTACTTC. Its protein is CASSRGGYSYEQYF.